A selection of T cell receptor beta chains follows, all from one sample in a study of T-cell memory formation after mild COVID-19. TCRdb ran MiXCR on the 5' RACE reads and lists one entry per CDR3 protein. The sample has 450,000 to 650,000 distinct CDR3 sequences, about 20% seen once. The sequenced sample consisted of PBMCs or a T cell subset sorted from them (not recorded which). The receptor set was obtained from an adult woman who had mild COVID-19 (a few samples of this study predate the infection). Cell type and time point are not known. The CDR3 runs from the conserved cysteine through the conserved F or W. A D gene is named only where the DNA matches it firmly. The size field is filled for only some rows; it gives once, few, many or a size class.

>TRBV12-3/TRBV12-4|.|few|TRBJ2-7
CASSLALGGHGHEQYF
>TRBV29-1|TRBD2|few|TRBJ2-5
CSVEGLADQETQYF
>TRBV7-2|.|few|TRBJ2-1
CASSLVAGSNNEQFF
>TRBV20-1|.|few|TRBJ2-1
CSSSGGSNNEQFF
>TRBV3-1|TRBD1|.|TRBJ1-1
CASSPTGTNTEAFF
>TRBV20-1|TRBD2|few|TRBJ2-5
CSARDLPTSPGETQYF
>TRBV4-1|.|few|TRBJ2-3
CASSRERPPDTQYF
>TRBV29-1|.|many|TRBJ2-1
CSVGRDKANEQFF
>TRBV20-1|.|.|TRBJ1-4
CSATRQVSFEKLFF
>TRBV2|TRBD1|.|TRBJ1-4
CASSDRGATNEKLFF
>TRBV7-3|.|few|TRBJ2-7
CASSLDGGSGQYF
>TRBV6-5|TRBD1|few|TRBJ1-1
CASSLYGQGGTEAFF